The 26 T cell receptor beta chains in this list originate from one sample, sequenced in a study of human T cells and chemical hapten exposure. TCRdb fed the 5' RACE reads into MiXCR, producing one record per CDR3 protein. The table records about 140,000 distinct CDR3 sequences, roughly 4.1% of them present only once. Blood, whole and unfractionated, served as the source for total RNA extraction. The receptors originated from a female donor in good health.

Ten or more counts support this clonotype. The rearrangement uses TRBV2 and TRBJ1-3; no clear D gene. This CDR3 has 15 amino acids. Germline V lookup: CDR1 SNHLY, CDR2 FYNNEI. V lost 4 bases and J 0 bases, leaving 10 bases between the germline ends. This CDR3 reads CASSGVIGSGNTIYF. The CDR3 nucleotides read TGTGCCAGCAGTGGCGTAATAGGCTCTGGAAACACCATATATTTT.

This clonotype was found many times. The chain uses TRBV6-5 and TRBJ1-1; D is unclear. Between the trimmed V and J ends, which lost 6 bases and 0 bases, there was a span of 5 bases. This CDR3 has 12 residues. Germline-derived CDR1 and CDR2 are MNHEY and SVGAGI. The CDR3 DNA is TGTGCCAGCAGAGGGATGAACACTGAAGCTTTCTTT. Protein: CASRGMNTEAFF.

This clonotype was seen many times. This CDR3 is CASGGGLVSMNTEAFF. The CDR3 DNA reads TGTGCCAGCGGTGGGGGGTTAGTGTCCATGAACACTGAAGCTTTCTTT. V is TRBV6-6 and J is TRBJ1-1, with a tentative D call TRBD1 (5 bases). This CDR3 spans 16 amino acids. Deletions cut 8 bases from V and 0 bases from J, with 19 bases between. In germline, CDR1 is MNHNY, CDR2 SVGAGI (reference sequence).

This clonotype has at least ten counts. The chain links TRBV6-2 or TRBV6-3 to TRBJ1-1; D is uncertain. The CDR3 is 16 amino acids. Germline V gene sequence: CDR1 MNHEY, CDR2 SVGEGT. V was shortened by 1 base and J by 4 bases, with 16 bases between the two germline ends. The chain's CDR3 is CASSYYPGRMGTEAFF. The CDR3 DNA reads TGTGCCAGCAGTTACTACCCGGGGAGGATGGGCACTGAAGCTTTCTTT.

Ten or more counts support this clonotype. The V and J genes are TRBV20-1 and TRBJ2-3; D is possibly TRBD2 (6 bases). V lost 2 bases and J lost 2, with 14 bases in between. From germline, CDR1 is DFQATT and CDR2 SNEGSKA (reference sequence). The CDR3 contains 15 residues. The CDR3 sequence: CSARTTSRYTDTQYF. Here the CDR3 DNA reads TGCAGTGCTAGAACAACTAGCCGGTACACAGATACGCAGTATTTT.

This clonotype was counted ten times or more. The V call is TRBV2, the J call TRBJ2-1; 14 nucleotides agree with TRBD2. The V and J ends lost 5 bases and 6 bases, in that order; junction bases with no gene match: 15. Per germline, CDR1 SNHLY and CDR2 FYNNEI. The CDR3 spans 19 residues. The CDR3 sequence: CASSLTSGGEHSGRNEQFF. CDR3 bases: TGTGCCAGCAGTTTGACTAGCGGGGGGGAGCATTCGGGCCGCAATGAGCAGTTCTTC.

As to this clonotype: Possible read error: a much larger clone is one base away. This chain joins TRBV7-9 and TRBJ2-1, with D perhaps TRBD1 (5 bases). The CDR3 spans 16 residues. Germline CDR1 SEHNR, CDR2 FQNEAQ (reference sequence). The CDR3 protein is CARSFGSLGAYNEQFF. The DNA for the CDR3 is TGTGCCCGCAGCTTCGGCTCCCTAGGGGCTTACAATGAGCAGTTCTTC.

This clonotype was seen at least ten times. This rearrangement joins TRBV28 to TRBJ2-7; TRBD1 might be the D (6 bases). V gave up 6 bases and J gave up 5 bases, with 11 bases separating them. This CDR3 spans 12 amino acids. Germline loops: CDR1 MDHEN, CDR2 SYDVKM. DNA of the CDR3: TGTGCCAGCAGGGAACAGGGCCACGAGCAGTACTTC. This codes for CASREQGHEQYF.

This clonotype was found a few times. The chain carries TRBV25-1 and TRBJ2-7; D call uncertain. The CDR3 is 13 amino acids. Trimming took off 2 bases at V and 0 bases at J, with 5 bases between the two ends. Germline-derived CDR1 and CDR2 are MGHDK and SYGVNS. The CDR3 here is CASSEGNSYEQYF. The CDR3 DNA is TGTGCCAGCAGTGAAGGCAACTCCTACGAGCAGTACTTC.

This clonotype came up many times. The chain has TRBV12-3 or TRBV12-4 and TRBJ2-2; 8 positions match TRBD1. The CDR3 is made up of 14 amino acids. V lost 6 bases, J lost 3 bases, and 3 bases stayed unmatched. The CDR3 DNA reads TGTGCCAGCAGCCTGACAGGGGACACCGGGGAGCTGTTTTTT. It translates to CASSLTGDTGELFF.

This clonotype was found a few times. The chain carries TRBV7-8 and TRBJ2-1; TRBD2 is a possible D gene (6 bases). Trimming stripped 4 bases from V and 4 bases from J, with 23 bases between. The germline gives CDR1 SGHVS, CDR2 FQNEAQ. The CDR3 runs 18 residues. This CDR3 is CASSSYRLGYQKYNEQFF. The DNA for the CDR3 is TGTGCCAGCAGCTCCTACCGACTAGGGTATCAAAAGTACAATGAGCAGTTCTTC.

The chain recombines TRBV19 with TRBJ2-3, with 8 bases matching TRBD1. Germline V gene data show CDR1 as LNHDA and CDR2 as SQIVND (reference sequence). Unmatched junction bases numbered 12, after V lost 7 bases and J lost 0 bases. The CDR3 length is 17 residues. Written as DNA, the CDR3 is TGTGCCAGTAACCGCGCCTTAAGGACAGGGAGCACAGATACGCAGTATTTT. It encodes CASNRALRTGSTDTQYF.

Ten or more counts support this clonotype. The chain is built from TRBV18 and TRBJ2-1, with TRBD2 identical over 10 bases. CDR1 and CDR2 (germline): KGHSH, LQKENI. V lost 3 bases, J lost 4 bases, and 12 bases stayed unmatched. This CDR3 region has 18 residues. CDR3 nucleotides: TGTGCCAGCTCACCCGTGAGGAGCGGGGGGGCCTGGTACAATGAGCAGTTCTTC. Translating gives CASSPVRSGGAWYNEQFF.

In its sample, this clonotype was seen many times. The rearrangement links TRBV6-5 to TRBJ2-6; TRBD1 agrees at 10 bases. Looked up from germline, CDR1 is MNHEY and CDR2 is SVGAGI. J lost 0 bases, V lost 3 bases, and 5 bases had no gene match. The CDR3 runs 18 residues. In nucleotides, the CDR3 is TGTGCCAGCAGTTATTGGGGACAGGGGATCTCTGGGGCCAACGTCCTGACTTTC. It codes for CASSYWGQGISGANVLTF.

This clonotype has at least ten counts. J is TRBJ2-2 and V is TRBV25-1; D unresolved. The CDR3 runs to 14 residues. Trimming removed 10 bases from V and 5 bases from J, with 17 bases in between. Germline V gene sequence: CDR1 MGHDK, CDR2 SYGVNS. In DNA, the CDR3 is TGTGCCATCGGACCTATTAGAGGTACCGGGGAGCTGTTTTTT. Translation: CAIGPIRGTGELFF. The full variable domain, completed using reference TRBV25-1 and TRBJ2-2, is EADIYQTPRYLVIGTGKKITLECSQTMGHDKMYWYQQDPGMELHLIHYSYGVNSTEKGDLSSESTVSRIRTEHFPLTLESARPSHTSQYLCAIGPIRGTGELFFGEGSRLTVL.

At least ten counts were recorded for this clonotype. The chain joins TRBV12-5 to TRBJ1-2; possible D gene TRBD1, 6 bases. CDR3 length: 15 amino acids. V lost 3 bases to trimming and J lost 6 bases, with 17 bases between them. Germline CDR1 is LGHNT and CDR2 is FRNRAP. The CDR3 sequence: CASGLYNTGFNGYTF. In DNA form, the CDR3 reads TGTGCTAGTGGTTTATACAACACAGGGTTTAATGGCTACACCTTC.

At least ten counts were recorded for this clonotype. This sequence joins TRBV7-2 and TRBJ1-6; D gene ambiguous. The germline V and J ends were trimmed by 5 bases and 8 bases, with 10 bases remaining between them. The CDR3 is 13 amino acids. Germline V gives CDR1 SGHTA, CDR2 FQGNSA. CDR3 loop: CASSPRTDSPLHF. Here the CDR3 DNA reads TGTGCCAGCAGCCCACGGACTGATTCACCCCTCCACTTT.

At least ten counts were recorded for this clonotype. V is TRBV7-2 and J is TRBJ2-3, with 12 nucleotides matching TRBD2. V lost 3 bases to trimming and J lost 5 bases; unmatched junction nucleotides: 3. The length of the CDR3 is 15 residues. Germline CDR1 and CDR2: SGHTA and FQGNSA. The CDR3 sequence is CASSLGGLAGDTQYF. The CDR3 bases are TGTGCCAGCAGCTTGGGGGGACTAGCGGGAGATACGCAGTATTTT.

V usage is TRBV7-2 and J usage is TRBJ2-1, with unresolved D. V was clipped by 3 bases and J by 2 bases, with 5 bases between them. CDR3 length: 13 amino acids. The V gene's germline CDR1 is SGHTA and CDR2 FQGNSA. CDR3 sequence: CASSLTTYNEQFF. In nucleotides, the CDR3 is TGTGCCAGCAGCTTGACAACCTACAATGAGCAGTTCTTC.

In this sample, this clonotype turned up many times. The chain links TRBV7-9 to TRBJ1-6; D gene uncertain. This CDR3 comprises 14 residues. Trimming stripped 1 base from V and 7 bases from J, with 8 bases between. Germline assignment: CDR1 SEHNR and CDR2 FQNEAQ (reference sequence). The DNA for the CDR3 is TGTGCCAGCAGCTTAGAACCTTGGAATTCACCCCTCCACTTT. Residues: CASSLEPWNSPLHF. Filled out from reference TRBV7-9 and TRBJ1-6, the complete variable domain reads DTGVSQNPRHKITKRGQNVTFRCDPISEHNRLYWYRQTLGQGPEFLTYFQNEAQLEKSRLLSDRFSAERPKGSFSTLEIQRTEQGDSAMYLCASSLEPWNSPLHFGNGTRLTVT.

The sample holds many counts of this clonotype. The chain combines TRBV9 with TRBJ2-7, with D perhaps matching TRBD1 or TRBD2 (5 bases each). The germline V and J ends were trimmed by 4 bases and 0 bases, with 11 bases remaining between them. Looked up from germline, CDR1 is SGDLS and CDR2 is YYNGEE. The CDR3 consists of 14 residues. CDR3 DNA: TGTGCCAGCAGCCGGGACCCGCACTCCTACGAGCAGTACTTC. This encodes CASSRDPHSYEQYF.

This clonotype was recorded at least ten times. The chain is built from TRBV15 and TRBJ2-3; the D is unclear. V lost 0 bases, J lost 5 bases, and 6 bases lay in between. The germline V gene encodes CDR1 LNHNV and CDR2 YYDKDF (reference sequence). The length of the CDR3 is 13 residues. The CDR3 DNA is TGTGCCACCAGCAGAGATCTGGTAGATACGCAGTATTTT. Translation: CATSRDLVDTQYF.

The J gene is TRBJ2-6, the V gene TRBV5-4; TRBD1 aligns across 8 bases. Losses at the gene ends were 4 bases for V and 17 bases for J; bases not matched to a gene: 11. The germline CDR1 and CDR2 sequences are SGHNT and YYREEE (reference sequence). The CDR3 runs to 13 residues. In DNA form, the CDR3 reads TGTGCCAGCAGCGGTAGGACAGGGTCCCTTTTGACTTTC. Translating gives CASSGRTGSLLTF.

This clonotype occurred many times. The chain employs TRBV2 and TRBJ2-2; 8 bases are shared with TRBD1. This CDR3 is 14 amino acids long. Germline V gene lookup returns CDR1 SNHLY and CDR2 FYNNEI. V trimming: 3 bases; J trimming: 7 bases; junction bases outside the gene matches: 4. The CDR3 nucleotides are TGTGCCAGCAGTGATTGGACAGGGTACGGGGAGCTGTTTTTT. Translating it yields CASSDWTGYGELFF.

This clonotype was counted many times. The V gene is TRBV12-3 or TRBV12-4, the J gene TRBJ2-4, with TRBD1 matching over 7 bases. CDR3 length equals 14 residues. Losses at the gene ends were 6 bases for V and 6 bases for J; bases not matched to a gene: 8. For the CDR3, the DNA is TGTGCCAGCAGCCTGGGACAGCAAAGAAACATTCAGTACTTC. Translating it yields CASSLGQQRNIQYF.

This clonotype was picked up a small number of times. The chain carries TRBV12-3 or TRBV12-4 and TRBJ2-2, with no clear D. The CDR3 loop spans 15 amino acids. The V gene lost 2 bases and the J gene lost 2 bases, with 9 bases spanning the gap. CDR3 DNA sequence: TGTGCCAGCAGTTTATCGGGCAGTAACACCGGGGAGCTGTTTTTT. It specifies CASSLSGSNTGELFF.